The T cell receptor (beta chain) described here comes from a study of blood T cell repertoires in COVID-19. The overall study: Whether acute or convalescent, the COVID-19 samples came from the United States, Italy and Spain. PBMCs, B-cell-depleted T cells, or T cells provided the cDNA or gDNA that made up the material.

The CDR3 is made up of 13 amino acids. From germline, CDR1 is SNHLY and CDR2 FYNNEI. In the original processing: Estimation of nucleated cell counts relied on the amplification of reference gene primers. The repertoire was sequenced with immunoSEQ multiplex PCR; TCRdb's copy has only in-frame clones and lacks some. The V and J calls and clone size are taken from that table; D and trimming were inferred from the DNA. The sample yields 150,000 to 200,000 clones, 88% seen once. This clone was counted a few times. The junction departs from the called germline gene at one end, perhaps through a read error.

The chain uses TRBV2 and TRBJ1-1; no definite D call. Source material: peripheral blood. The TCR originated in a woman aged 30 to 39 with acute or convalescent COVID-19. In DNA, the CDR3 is TGTGCTAGCAACAGTCGGGAGAACACTGAAGCTTTCTTT. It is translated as CASNSRENTEAFF.